The T cell receptor beta chain described here comes from a study of vaccination and CD4 T cells after COVID-19. As for the study in general: Median time from COVID diagnosis to post-COVID sampling was 100 to 130 days (35 to 161). In culture, cells were exposed to overlapping spike peptides from SARS-CoV-2, HCoV-NL63, HCoV-OC43 and HCoV-229E.

Indicated treatment: approximately 9-day PBMC culture with coronavirus spike peptide pools or control peptides (ViraFEST assay). ViraFEST used peptide pools to expand antigen-specific T cells before TCR sequencing. Cultured CD4+ T-cell DNA underwent Oncomine TCR Beta short-read sequencing. MiXCR, applied by TCRdb to the PCR reads, yields one record per CDR3 protein. The data contain around 12,000 distinct CDR3 sequences, about 50% of them singletons. Of note for this clonotype: Its antigen is undetermined.

Germline CDR1 is MDHEN and CDR2 is SYDVKM. V lost 10 bases, J lost 1 base, and 15 bases lay in between. This CDR3 is built from 14 residues. The sequencing sample was made of CD4+ T cells from blood, cultured in vitro. The receptor's source is a human donor who had recovered from COVID-19. The gene calls are TRBV28 and TRBJ2-3, with D possibly matching TRBD2 (5 bases). In DNA, the CDR3 is TGTGCCACCGAGGGAGTGGTCGGCACAGATACGCAGTATTTT. This translates into CATEGVVGTDTQYF.